The clone carrying this TCR beta chain has a count of ten or more. Its antigen is undetermined. Per the germline V gene, CDR1 is SGHNT and CDR2 is YYREEE (reference sequence). The CDR3 length is 16 residues. V lost 0 bases, J lost 3 bases, and 4 bases stayed unmatched. The data were obtained in a study of breast tumors, draining lymph nodes, adjacent tissues. Using its own MiXCR run on the multiplex PCR reads, TCRdb lists one record per CDR3 protein. The sample consists of 150,000 to 200,000 distinct CDR3 sequences, 25% to 40% of them appearing once. General study points: Luminal-like breast cancer showed significantly greater tumor-nontumor repertoire similarity than basal-like breast cancer did. Compared with lymph nodes, tumors were less diverse; compared with nontumor tissue, more. Findings are consistent with lymph node origin and intratumoral expansion of most tumor T cells. The lymph node origin of tumor T cells was framed as consistent with a hypothesis, not demonstrated.

Samples came from axillary lymph nodes draining the breast cancer. The chain links TRBV5-4 to TRBJ2-7; TRBD1 agrees at 12 bases. The TCR sequence derives from a female donor with breast cancer. Some clones in this sample may be carry-over from other donors' samples. Sequenced input: axillary lymph node tissue. The CDR3 loop is CASSLGGTGGSYEQYF. The CDR3 region has the DNA TGTGCCAGCAGCTTGGGTGGGACAGGGGGCAGCTACGAGCAGTACTTC.